This TCR beta chain was documented in a study of T cell changes during pregnancy in multiple sclerosis. Measured with immunoSEQ multiplex PCR; TCRdb has only the in-frame clones, and not every one. This table holds 30,000 to 40,000 clones, around 89% found once. The CDR3 runs to 17 residues. CDR1 and CDR2 from the germline V gene are SGHAT and FQNNGV. V lost 5 bases and J lost 3; bases outside the gene matches: 12. This receptor was obtained from a female donor with multiple sclerosis, enrolled in a pregnancy study. The sequenced sample was CD4+ T cells from peripheral blood mononuclear cells, obtained in the second trimester of pregnancy. The V and J genes are TRBV11-2 and TRBJ2-4; TRBD2 matches at 8 bases. CDR3 coding DNA: TGTGCCAGCAGCACTAGCGGTCGGGGGGTAGGCAAAAACATTCAGTACTTC. Protein product: CASSTSGRGVGKNIQYF. Full variable domain (remainder filled in from reference TRBV11-2 and TRBJ2-4): EAGVAQSPRYKIIEKRQSVAFWCNPISGHATLYWYQQILGQGPKLLIQFQNNGVVDDSQLPKDRFSAERLKGVDSTLKIQPAKLEDSAVYLCASSTSGRGVGKNIQYFGAGTRLSVL.